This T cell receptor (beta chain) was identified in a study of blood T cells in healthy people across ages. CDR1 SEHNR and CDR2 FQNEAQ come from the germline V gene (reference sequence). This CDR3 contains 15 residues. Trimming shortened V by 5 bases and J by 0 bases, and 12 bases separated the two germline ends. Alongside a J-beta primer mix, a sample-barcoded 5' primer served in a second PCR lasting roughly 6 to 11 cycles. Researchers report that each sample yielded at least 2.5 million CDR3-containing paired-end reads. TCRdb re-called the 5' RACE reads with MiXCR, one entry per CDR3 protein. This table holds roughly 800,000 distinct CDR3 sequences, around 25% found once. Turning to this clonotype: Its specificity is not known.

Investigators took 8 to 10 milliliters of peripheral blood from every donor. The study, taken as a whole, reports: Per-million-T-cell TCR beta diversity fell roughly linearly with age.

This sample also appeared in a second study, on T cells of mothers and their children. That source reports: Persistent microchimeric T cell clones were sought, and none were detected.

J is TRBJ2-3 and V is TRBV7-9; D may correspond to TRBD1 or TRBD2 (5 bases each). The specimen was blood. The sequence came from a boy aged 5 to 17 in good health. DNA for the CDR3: TGTGCCAGCAGCCACCGGGACCTCAGCACAGATACGCAGTATTTT. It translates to CASSHRDLSTDTQYF. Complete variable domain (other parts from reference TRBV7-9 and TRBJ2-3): DTGVSQNPRHKITKRGQNVTFRCDPISEHNRLYWYRQTLGQGPEFLTYFQNEAQLEKSRLLSDRFSAERPKGSFSTLEIQRTEQGDSAMYLCASSHRDLSTDTQYFGPGTRLTVL.